The 13 T cell receptor beta chains below all came from one sample that was sequenced in a study of T cells after yellow fever vaccination. TCRdb ran MiXCR on the 5' RACE reads and lists one entry per CDR3 protein. The sample has roughly 70,000 distinct CDR3 sequences, 7.7% seen once. The sequencing used CD8+ T cells sorted from PBMCs, collected on the day of the yellow fever booster vaccination. These receptors all stem from a man aged 25-40 years who received the YFV17D yellow fever vaccine.

This clonotype was detected a few times. CDR3 nucleotides: TGTGCCAGCAGCGCCGGGACTTCTAGCGAGCAGTACTTC. Residues: CASSAGTSSEQYF. The gene calls are TRBV7-3 and TRBJ2-7; possibly TRBD2 for D (6 bases). This CDR3 comprises 13 residues. Trimming cost V 5 bases and J 6 bases, with 14 bases left between them. Germline CDR1 SGHTA, CDR2 FQGTGA. Complete variable domain (other parts from reference TRBV7-3 and TRBJ2-7): GAGVSQTPSNKVTEKGKYVELRCDPISGHTALYWYRQSLGQGPEFLIYFQGTGAADDSGLPNDRFFAVRPEGSVSTLKIQRTERGDSAVYLCASSAGTSSEQYFGPGTRLTVT.

The chain has TRBV20-1 and TRBJ1-1, with 8 bases aligning to TRBD1. J gave up 4 bases and V 1 base, and 8 bases lay outside the gene matches. Germline V CDR1 and CDR2: DFQATT, SNEGSKA (reference sequence). The CDR3 has 15 residues. The CDR3 spells CSARVGTGLGTEAFF. The CDR3, as DNA: TGCAGTGCTAGAGTAGGGACAGGACTGGGCACTGAAGCTTTCTTT.

The rearrangement links TRBV7-2 to TRBJ1-2; D possibly corresponds to TRBD1 (5 bases). Germline V CDR1 and CDR2: SGHTA, FQGNSA. The CDR3 loop spans 12 amino acids. Trimming pared 7 bases from V and 5 bases from J, leaving 11 bases between. The CDR3 loop is CASTPGGYGYTF. Written as DNA, the CDR3 is TGTGCCAGCACCCCCGGGGGGTATGGCTACACCTTC.

V gene TRBV5-6 combines with J gene TRBJ2-5, with 9 positions matching TRBD2. V was pared by 3 bases and J by 5 bases, with 14 bases of the junction left unmatched. The CDR3 length is 17 residues. Germline V CDR1 and CDR2: SGHDT, YYEEEE. In DNA, the CDR3 is TGTGCCAGCAGCTGGGGAGAAGTAGCGGGAGTTTGGGAGACCCAGTACTTC. Amino acids: CASSWGEVAGVWETQYF.

The table lists this clonotype with a few counts. The chain uses TRBV20-1 and TRBJ2-3, with no clear D. V was clipped by 1 base and J by 5 bases, with 4 bases between them. Germline V lookup: CDR1 DFQATT, CDR2 SNEGSKA (reference sequence). The CDR3 consists of 11 residues. The CDR3 loop reads CSARVVDTQYF. The CDR3 nucleotides read TGCAGTGCTAGAGTAGTAGATACGCAGTATTTT.

The chain joins TRBV30 to TRBJ2-7; no reliable D call. The CDR3 is 13 amino acids. The germline V gene has CDR1 GTSNPN and CDR2 SVGIG (reference sequence). V was clipped by 0 bases and J by 2 bases, with 8 bases between them. The CDR3 spells CAWSVFLTYEQYF. CDR3 bases: TGTGCCTGGAGTGTATTCCTGACCTACGAGCAGTACTTC.

This clonotype was seen only a few times. In nucleotides, the CDR3 is TGTGCCAGCAGGGAGACCCCAGGGGCCTACGAGCAGTACTTC. It specifies CASRETPGAYEQYF. The rearrangement uses TRBV27 and TRBJ2-7, with D perhaps TRBD1 (6 bases). CDR3 length equals 14 residues. The V gene lost 6 bases and the J gene lost 2 bases, with 14 bases spanning the gap. Germline CDR1 reads MNHEY; CDR2 reads SMNVEV (reference sequence).

This clonotype appeared a few times. The chain carries TRBV7-2 and TRBJ1-2, with TRBD1 matching 7 bases. Germline V gene lookup returns CDR1 SGHTA and CDR2 FQGNSA. With 3 bases clipped from V and 6 bases from J, the junction kept 13 bases outside the gene matches. The CDR3 consists of 16 residues. The CDR3 loop reads CASSFADRQGLNGYTF. The CDR3 DNA is TGTGCCAGCAGCTTCGCAGATCGACAGGGATTAAATGGCTACACCTTC.

The chain recombines TRBV11-2 with TRBJ2-5, with 8 bases lining up with TRBD1. From germline, CDR1 is SGHAT and CDR2 FQNNGV. CDR3 length: 16 residues. The V gene end was trimmed by 6 bases and the J gene end by 4 bases; junction bases not matched to a gene: 13. The CDR3 protein is CASRAGQGRQGETQYF. CDR3 DNA: TGTGCCAGCAGAGCCGGACAGGGAAGGCAGGGAGAGACCCAGTACTTC.

The rearrangement uses TRBV12-3 or TRBV12-4 and TRBJ2-6; D remains unclear. V was clipped by 8 bases and J by 0 bases, with 5 bases between them. The CDR3 sequence is 13 residues long. The CDR3 DNA sequence: TGTGCCAGCTCTAACTCTGGGGCCAACGTCCTGACTTTC. Translation gives CASSNSGANVLTF.

This clonotype was seen repeatedly, ten times or more. The rearrangement links TRBV6-5 to TRBJ1-4; D is perhaps TRBD1 (5 bases). V lost 2 bases to trimming and J lost 2 bases, with 9 bases between them. In germline, CDR1 is MNHEY, CDR2 SVGAGI. This CDR3 has 15 residues. The CDR3, as DNA: TGTGCCAGCAGTTACAGTCAGGGCACTAATGAAAAACTGTTTTTT. Protein sequence: CASSYSQGTNEKLFF.

This clonotype turned up a few times. The V and J genes are TRBV4-3 and TRBJ2-3; 11 positions agree with TRBD2. After removal of 3 bases from V and 6 bases from J, the junction contained 5 bases not matched to a gene. The CDR3 consists of 15 residues. CDR1 and CDR2 from the germline V gene are LGHNA and YSLEER. The CDR3 sequence is CASSHGSGRGDTQYF. The CDR3 DNA reads as TGCGCCAGCAGCCATGGTAGCGGGAGGGGTGATACGCAGTATTTT.

The chain joins TRBV5-1 to TRBJ2-1; D not certain. The germline V gene has CDR1 SGHRS and CDR2 YFSETQ. The CDR3 has 16 residues. Trimming left V 3 bases short and J 7 bases short, with 20 bases between. The CDR3, as DNA: TGCGCCAGCAGCTCCCCTGTTCCTAGTGAGAGGAATGAGCAGTTCTTC. This gives the protein CASSSPVPSERNEQFF.